These T cell receptor beta chains were read from a single sample in a study of spatial heterogeneity in lung cancer. TCRdb recomputed calls from the 5' RACE reads with MiXCR, one row per CDR3 protein. The sample lists some 20,000 distinct CDR3 sequences, 9.2% occurring once. Sequenced here: PBMCs, sampled at follow-up. These receptors originate from a male donor with early-stage non-small cell lung cancer. Each CDR3 is given with its conserved first and last residue. Each record gives: J gene, D gene, V gene, clone size, CDR3 protein, CDR3 DNA. A D gene is named only where the DNA matches it firmly. Expanded clones are given a class, and other clones once, few, many or no size at all.

j_call: TRBJ2-1
d_call: TRBD2
v_call: TRBV4-1
clone_size: few
cdr3_aa: CASSGGLAGGPGEQFF
cdr3_nt: TGCGCCAGCAGCGGGGGACTAGCGGGAGGGCCCGGTGAGCAGTTCTTC

j_call: TRBJ2-3
d_call: NA
v_call: TRBV27
clone_size: few
cdr3_aa: CASSLRPLTMDTQYF
cdr3_nt: TGTGCCAGCAGTTTAAGGCCCCTAACGATGGATACGCAGTATTTT

j_call: TRBJ2-7
d_call: NA
v_call: TRBV20-1
clone_size: many
cdr3_aa: CSAIDLKGAYEQYF
cdr3_nt: TGCAGTGCAATTGACCTGAAAGGGGCCTACGAGCAGTACTTC

j_call: TRBJ1-1
d_call: NA
v_call: TRBV20-1
clone_size: many
cdr3_aa: CSARRSEGWTEAFF
cdr3_nt: TGCAGTGCTAGAAGGTCGGAAGGGTGGACTGAAGCTTTCTTT

j_call: TRBJ2-3
d_call: TRBD2
v_call: TRBV6-2/TRBV6-3
clone_size: medium-sized
cdr3_aa: CASRGSGADTQYF
cdr3_nt: TGTGCCAGCAGGGGTAGCGGGGCAGATACGCAGTATTTT

j_call: TRBJ2-1
d_call: NA
v_call: TRBV20-1
clone_size: many
cdr3_aa: CSARVGSREYNEQFF
cdr3_nt: TGCAGTGCTAGAGTAGGTTCTAGGGAATACAATGAGCAGTTCTTC

j_call: TRBJ1-2
d_call: NA
v_call: TRBV28
clone_size: NA
cdr3_aa: CASSFLGNYGYTF
cdr3_nt: TGTGCCAGCAGCTTTCTGGGGAACTATGGCTACACCTTC

j_call: TRBJ2-7
d_call: NA
v_call: TRBV29-1
clone_size: few
cdr3_aa: CSVEDPGKQYF
cdr3_nt: TGCAGCGTTGAAGATCCAGGGAAGCAGTACTTC

j_call: TRBJ1-2
d_call: TRBD1
v_call: TRBV5-1
clone_size: many
cdr3_aa: CASSPRDRGPDGYTF
cdr3_nt: TGCGCCAGCAGCCCCCGGGACAGGGGGCCGGATGGCTACACCTTC

j_call: TRBJ2-1
d_call: TRBD2
v_call: TRBV30
clone_size: NA
cdr3_aa: CAWSRKRGYNEQFF
cdr3_nt: TGTGCCTGGAGTCGGAAGCGGGGGTACAATGAGCAGTTCTTC

j_call: TRBJ1-2
d_call: NA
v_call: TRBV6-5
clone_size: many
cdr3_aa: CASRGLGGTGYTF
cdr3_nt: TGTGCCAGCAGGGGGCTGGGAGGTACGGGCTACACCTTC

j_call: TRBJ2-7
d_call: TRBD2
v_call: TRBV7-9
clone_size: many
cdr3_aa: CASSLTVRGGSSYEQYF
cdr3_nt: TGTGCCAGCAGCCTCACAGTTAGGGGCGGGAGCTCCTACGAGCAGTACTTC

j_call: TRBJ1-2
d_call: NA
v_call: TRBV6-5
clone_size: many
cdr3_aa: CASTPTGGGYTF
cdr3_nt: TGTGCCAGCACCCCGACTGGAGGTGGCTACACCTTC

j_call: TRBJ1-2
d_call: TRBD1
v_call: TRBV7-9
clone_size: many
cdr3_aa: CASSLNRGGYTF
cdr3_nt: TGTGCCAGCAGCTTAAACAGGGGAGGCTACACCTTC

j_call: TRBJ2-3
d_call: TRBD1
v_call: TRBV6-1
clone_size: many
cdr3_aa: CASSPDRVSDTQYF
cdr3_nt: TGTGCCAGCAGCCCGGACAGGGTCTCAGATACGCAGTATTTT